Following are 16 T cell receptor beta chains from one sample sequenced in a study of blood T cell repertoires in COVID-19. Generated by immunoSEQ multiplex PCR, the TCRdb table keeps only in-frame clones and is missing some. The table lists roughly 100,000 clones, under 90% of them singletons, with 10% to 15% in the top ten. The sequenced sample consisted of peripheral blood. Receptor source: a human donor in a cohort sampled during active or convalescent COVID-19.

V is TRBV5-5 and J is TRBJ2-7; D remains unclear. This CDR3 has 13 residues. V was cut by 2 bases and J by 1 base, with 7 bases left in between. Germline V CDR1 and CDR2: SGHKS, YYEKEE (reference sequence). The CDR3 sequence: CASSFQRSYEQYF. Written as DNA, the CDR3 is TGTGCCAGCAGCTTTCAGCGTTCCTACGAGCAGTACTTC. The full variable domain, rest sourced from reference TRBV5-5 and TRBJ2-7, is DAGVTQSPTHLIKTRGQQVTLRCSPISGHKSVSWYQQVLGQGPQFIFQYYEKEERGRGNFPDRFSARQFPNYSSELNVNALLLGDSALYLCASSFQRSYEQYFGPGTRLTVT.

V gene TRBV27 combines with J gene TRBJ1-6, with D possibly matching TRBD1 (6 bases). The germline CDR1 and CDR2 sequences are MNHEY and SMNVEV (reference sequence). The CDR3 contains 15 residues. The V end was cut by 5 bases, the J end by 7 bases, with 15 bases between. The CDR3 sequence is CASSITTGRNSPLHF. CDR3 bases: TGTGCCAGCAGTATTACGACAGGACGCAATTCACCCCTCCACTTT.

This chain joins TRBV6-2 or TRBV6-3 and TRBJ1-5, with D maybe TRBD1 (5 bases). Germline CDR1 MNHEY, CDR2 SVGEGT. The V and J ends lost 0 bases and 5 bases respectively, with 8 bases between them. The CDR3 totals 14 residues. The CDR3 DNA sequence: TGTGCCAGCAGTTACTCGAGACAGTATCAGCCCCAGCATTTT. This gives the protein CASSYSRQYQPQHF.

The V and J genes are TRBV19 and TRBJ2-7; D remains ambiguous. The CDR3 has 13 amino acids. Trimming took off 4 bases at V and 6 bases at J, with 13 bases between the two ends. From germline, CDR1 is LNHDA and CDR2 SQIVND (reference sequence). The CDR3 DNA follows: TGTGCCAGTAGTAATAGTCCGGTCGCCGAGCAGTACTTC. It is translated as CASSNSPVAEQYF.

V is TRBV11-2 and J is TRBJ1-3, with 10 bases fitting TRBD1. Germline CDR1 and CDR2: SGHAT and FQNNGV. This CDR3 is 17 amino acids long. The trim removed 5 bases at V and 0 bases at J, leaving 7 bases unmatched. The CDR3 coding sequence is TGTGCCAGCAGCAGAGGGACAGGGGCCTTCTCTGGAAACACCATATATTTT. This gives the protein CASSRGTGAFSGNTIYF.

The J gene is TRBJ2-1, the V gene TRBV7-2; 7 bases fit TRBD1. CDR1 SGHTA and CDR2 FQGNSA come from the germline V gene. J gave up 5 bases and V 5 bases, and 6 bases lay outside the gene matches. The length of the CDR3 is 14 residues. The CDR3 bases are TGTGCCAGCAGCGTACAGGGGCGGGACAATGAGCAGTTCTTC. Its protein is CASSVQGRDNEQFF. Complete variable domain (other parts from reference TRBV7-2 and TRBJ2-1): GAGVSQSPSNKVTEKGKDVELRCDPISGHTALYWYRQSLGQGLEFLIYFQGNSAPDKSGLPSDRFSAERTGGSVSTLTIQRTQQEDSAVYLCASSVQGRDNEQFFGPGTRLTVL.

The chain is built from TRBV5-4 and TRBJ2-5, with D perhaps TRBD2 (5 bases). The V end was cut by 3 bases, the J end by 4 bases, with 19 bases between. Per germline, CDR1 SGHNT and CDR2 YYREEE (reference sequence). The CDR3 extends over 16 amino acids. As DNA, the CDR3 is TGTGCCAGCAGCTCCGACGTTCGTGGGCGGGCAGAGACCCAGTACTTC. Protein product: CASSSDVRGRAETQYF.

The genes are TRBV11-2 and TRBJ1-4; possibly TRBD1 for D (5 bases). Germline lookup yields CDR1 SGHAT and CDR2 FQNNGV. V was cut by 5 bases and J by 6 bases, with 13 bases left in between. The length of the CDR3 is 14 residues. In DNA, the CDR3 is TGTGCCAGCAGCCCGTGGACATTTGATGAAAAACTGTTTTTT. This encodes CASSPWTFDEKLFF. The full variable domain, with the rest looked up from reference TRBV11-2 and TRBJ1-4, is EAGVAQSPRYKIIEKRQSVAFWCNPISGHATLYWYQQILGQGPKLLIQFQNNGVVDDSQLPKDRFSAERLKGVDSTLKIQPAKLEDSAVYLCASSPWTFDEKLFFGSGTQLSVL.

This clone was seen just once. V is TRBV4-2 and J is TRBJ2-7; TRBD2 is a possible D gene (6 bases). Germline V CDR1 and CDR2: LGHNA, YNFKEQ. CDR3 size: 15 residues. V shed 3 bases and J shed 3 bases, with 15 bases lying between them. The CDR3 region has the DNA TGTGCCAGCAGCCAGGGGGACTTGGGGGACTACGAGCAGTACTTC. The encoded protein is CASSQGDLGDYEQYF.

CDR3: CASSHTDSADTQYF. The DNA for the CDR3 is TGTGCCAGCAGCCACACCGACAGTGCCGATACGCAGTATTTT. The gene calls are TRBV7-2 and TRBJ2-3; tentatively, D is TRBD1 (5 bases). Trimming left V 5 bases short and J 6 bases short, with 15 bases between. CDR1 SGHTA and CDR2 FQGNSA come from the germline V gene. This CDR3 region has 14 residues.

The gene calls are TRBV7-2 and TRBJ1-6; TRBD1 matches at 9 bases. CDR1 and CDR2 from the germline V gene are SGHTA and FQGNSA. This CDR3 spans 18 amino acids. With V trimmed by 1 base and J by 4 bases, 8 bases remained unmatched. The CDR3 reads CASSLEPRGQGYNSPLHF. DNA of the CDR3: TGTGCCAGCAGCTTAGAGCCCCGGGGACAGGGTTATAATTCACCCCTCCACTTT.

CDR3 DNA: TGTGCCAGCAGAGCCGGGACTCACTACGAGCAGTACTTC. It specifies CASRAGTHYEQYF. The chain has TRBV2 and TRBJ2-7, with D tentatively TRBD2 (6 bases). Trimming removed 6 bases at V and 3 bases at J, with 12 bases between. CDR1 SNHLY and CDR2 FYNNEI come from the germline V gene. The CDR3 contains 13 residues.

This clone showed up just once. The chain couples TRBV19 to TRBJ1-6; D remains unclear. The V and J ends lost 8 bases and 9 bases respectively, with 23 bases between them. The germline CDR1 and CDR2 sequences are LNHDA and SQIVND (reference sequence). This CDR3 has 16 residues. The CDR3, as DNA: TGTGCCAGTGCGCCCTCAGACTATCCCGCGAGTTCACCCCTCCACTTT. Protein product: CASAPSDYPASSPLHF. Using reference TRBV19 and TRBJ1-6 for the parts outside the CDR3, the full variable domain is DGGITQSPKYLFRKEGQNVTLSCEQNLNHDAMYWYRQDPGQGLRLIYYSQIVNDFQKGDIAEGYSVSREKKESFPLTVTSAQKNPTAFYLCASAPSDYPASSPLHFGNGTRLTVT.

The CDR3: CASSPGTYYGYTF. CDR3 bases: TGTGCCAGCAGCCCGGGGACATACTATGGCTACACCTTC. V and J are TRBV7-3 and TRBJ1-2; the D gene is possibly TRBD1 (6 bases). The CDR3 runs to 13 residues. Germline V lookup: CDR1 SGHTA, CDR2 FQGTGA. V lost 5 bases, J lost 3 bases, and 10 bases lay in between.

The count of this clone is one. The chain recombines TRBV4-1 with TRBJ2-7, with 11 positions matching TRBD1. The V segment lost 3 bases and the J segment 6 bases; nucleotides outside the gene matches: 7. CDR3 length equals 15 residues. The germline V gene has CDR1 MGHRA and CDR2 YSYEKL. The CDR3 is CASSHAGTGGSEQYF. In DNA, the CDR3 is TGCGCCAGCAGCCATGCCGGGACAGGGGGTAGCGAGCAGTACTTC.

J is TRBJ2-6 and V is TRBV2; the D is unclear. Germline V gene data show CDR1 as SNHLY and CDR2 as FYNNEI. Trimming took 3 bases from V and 2 from J, leaving 11 bases between them. The length of the CDR3 is 16 residues. CDR3 bases: TGTGCCAGCAGTGATGCAGTCCCGCCTGGGGCCAACGTCCTGACTTTC. Translation: CASSDAVPPGANVLTF.